The TCR beta chain under discussion was sequenced for a study of cytomegalovirus exposure and HLA in healthy donors. Study-wide context: Unique TCR beta sequences numbering approximately 120 million came from 150 million to 200 million T cells in an earlier analysis.

CDR3 length: 15 residues. The V end lost 5 bases, the J end lost 1 base, and 14 bases lay between the germline ends. Germline V gene data show CDR1 as MNHEY and CDR2 as SVGAGI. The PCR had 60 Vbeta and 13 Jbeta primers. Sequenced by immunoSEQ multiplex PCR; TCRdb stores in-frame clones only, minus some. The data show 150,000 to 200,000 clones, with roughly 80% seen just once and 1.5% to 2% held by the top ten. At the time of sampling, donors were nominally healthy, though unrecorded immune exposures were likely. Sequenced: PBMCs. The chain links TRBV6-5 to TRBJ1-1; possible D gene TRBD1, 6 bases. The TCR sequence derives from a woman aged 50 to 60 in good health and CMV-seronegative. The CDR3 DNA reads TGTGCCAGCAGTGGTTACAGGGATCGGAACACTGAAGCTTTCTTT. It yields the protein CASSGYRDRNTEAFF.